Listed below are T cell receptor beta chains from one sample, sequenced in a study of T cells in Graves' hyperthyroidism and ophthalmopathy. TCRdb recomputed calls from the multiplex PCR reads with MiXCR, one row per CDR3 protein. This table holds approximately 480,000 distinct CDR3 sequences, around 20% found once. Sequencing was carried out using blood. The source of these receptors is a man aged 18 to 30 with Graves' hyperthyroidism. CDR3s include the opening cysteine and the closing phenylalanine or tryptophan. A D gene is named only where the DNA matches it firmly. The size of a clone is reported for some rows only, either as once, few or many, or as a class for expanded clones.

j_call	v_call	clone_size	cdr3_length	d_call	cdr3_aa	cdr3_nt
TRBJ1-3	TRBV11-2	many	16	.	CASSSLTGTGGNTIYF	TGTGCCAGCAGCTCACTTACGGGGACGGGTGGAAACACCATATATTTT
TRBJ1-2	TRBV2	many	12	TRBD1	CAIDRGGYGYTF	TGTGCCATAGACAGGGGCGGCTATGGCTACACCTTC
TRBJ1-5	TRBV28	few	14	.	CASSFVKSNQPQHF	TGTGCCAGCAGTTTCGTGAAGAGCAATCAGCCCCAGCATTTT
TRBJ1-5	TRBV6-2/TRBV6-3	many	14	.	CASRVGTRDQPQHF	TGTGCCAGCAGGGTCGGGACAAGGGATCAGCCCCAGCATTTT
TRBJ1-1	TRBV19	many	12	.	CASTPGTERAFF	TGTGCCAGTACCCCTGGTACGGAACGGGCTTTCTTT
TRBJ1-6	TRBV12-3/TRBV12-4	.	13	.	CASSLGNHSPLHF	TGTGCCAGCAGTTTAGGGAACCATTCACCCCTCCACTTT
TRBJ2-7	TRBV12-3/TRBV12-4	.	15	.	CASSVRSSPPYEQYF	TGTGCCAGCAGTGTTAGGTCCTCACCGCCCTACGAGCAGTACTTC
TRBJ1-5	TRBV30	many	16	TRBD1	CAWSPRTGWNNQPQHF	TGTGCCTGGAGCCCACGGACAGGGTGGAACAATCAGCCCCAGCATTTT
TRBJ1-1	TRBV28	few	15	.	CASSQVPGRYTEAFF	TGTGCCAGCAGCCAAGTTCCGGGACGGTACACTGAAGCTTTCTTT
TRBJ2-2	TRBV12-3/TRBV12-4	many	16	TRBD2	CASSFTSGSWAGELFF	TGTGCCAGCAGTTTCACTAGCGGGAGCTGGGCCGGGGAGCTGTTTTTT
TRBJ2-5	TRBV19	few	16	.	CASGLGAGSVGETQYF	TGTGCCAGTGGTCTGGGTGCAGGAAGTGTTGGAGAGACCCAGTACTTC
TRBJ2-5	TRBV2	few	14	.	CASRAFGLEETQYF	TGTGCCAGCAGAGCCTTCGGACTGGAAGAGACCCAGTACTTC
TRBJ1-5	TRBV12-3/TRBV12-4	once	16	.	CASSLRGQAGNQPQHF	TGTGCCAGCAGTTTGAGGGGCCAGGCCGGCAATCAGCCCCAGCATTTT
TRBJ1-5	TRBV6-5	many	15	.	CASSYYSANAWPQHF	TGTGCCAGCAGTTACTACAGCGCTAACGCTTGGCCCCAGCATTTT
TRBJ2-5	TRBV2	many	15	.	CASSDVSGSARAQYF	TGTGCCAGCAGCGACGTTAGCGGTAGCGCGAGGGCCCAGTACTTC
TRBJ2-2	TRBV5-1	.	16	.	CASSLVPGAYTGELFF	TGCGCCAGCAGCTTGGTTCCGGGGGCATACACCGGGGAGCTGTTTTTT
TRBJ1-2	TRBV27	many	15	.	CASSSPETGIYGYTF	TGTGCCAGCAGTTCCCCCGAGACAGGAATATATGGCTACACCTTC
TRBJ2-4	TRBV29-1	.	15	.	CSVQARHRAKNIQYF	TGCAGCGTACAGGCGAGGCATAGAGCCAAAAACATTCAGTACTTC
TRBJ1-5	TRBV12-3/TRBV12-4	many	14	TRBD1	CASSFGTENQPQHF	TGTGCCAGCAGTTTCGGGACAGAAAATCAGCCCCAGCATTTT
TRBJ1-5	TRBV13	many	15	TRBD1	CASSNRGLGNQPQHF	TGTGCCAGCAGTAACAGGGGTCTGGGCAATCAGCCCCAGCATTTT
TRBJ1-1	TRBV7-8	.	13	.	CASSRGWETEAFF	TGTGCCAGCAGCCGAGGTTGGGAGACTGAAGCTTTCTTT
TRBJ1-5	TRBV12-3/TRBV12-4	many	18	.	CASSFGPGAIGSNQPQHF	.
TRBJ2-2	TRBV19	few	15	TRBD1	CASSATGGNTGELFF	TGTGCCAGTAGTGCGACAGGGGGCAACACCGGGGAGCTGTTTTTT
TRBJ1-2	TRBV3-1	few	14	.	CASSQDNGGRGYTF	TGTGCCAGCAGCCAAGATAACGGGGGGCGAGGCTACACCTTC
TRBJ1-5	TRBV2	.	14	.	CACSPLLSNQPQHF	TGTGCCTGCAGCCCCCTATTGAGCAATCAGCCCCAGCATTTT
TRBJ2-5	TRBV30	.	14	TRBD1	CAWSGLQGAETQYF	TGTGCCTGGAGTGGATTACAGGGGGCCGAGACCCAGTACTTC
TRBJ1-3	TRBV12-3/TRBV12-4	many	14	.	CASSFIPSGNTIYF	TGTGCCAGCAGTTTTATACCCTCTGGAAACACCATATATTTT
TRBJ1-5	TRBV12-3/TRBV12-4	.	13	.	CASSFSGVSPQHF	TGTGCCAGCAGTTTTTCAGGGGTCTCGCCCCAGCATTTT
TRBJ1-2	TRBV20-1	few	14	.	CSAWRDGSNYGYTF	TGCAGTGCTTGGCGGGACGGCTCTAACTATGGCTACACCTTC
TRBJ2-7	TRBV3-1	.	15	TRBD2	CASSQGFSGAYEQYF	TGTGCCAGCAGTCAAGGTTTTAGCGGGGCCTACGAGCAGTACTTC
TRBJ1-2	TRBV24-1	many	12	.	CATSDFNYGYTF	TGTGCCACCAGTGATTTTAACTATGGCTACACCTTC
TRBJ1-1	TRBV29-1	many	12	.	CSAGQLNTEAFF	TGCAGCGCCGGACAGTTGAACACTGAAGCTTTCTTT
TRBJ2-7	TRBV30	many	12	.	CAWSEPWDEQYF	TGTGCCTGGAGTGAACCCTGGGACGAGCAGTACTTC
TRBJ1-1	TRBV12-3/TRBV12-4	.	16	.	CASSLSVWTPGTEAFF	TGTGCCAGCAGTTTATCTGTGTGGACCCCCGGCACTGAAGCTTTCTTT
TRBJ2-7	TRBV5-1	.	14	.	CASSSGLGNYEQYF	TGCGCCAGCAGCTCTGGGCTTGGGAACTACGAGCAGTACTTC
TRBJ2-6	TRBV24-1	.	17	.	CATSDWASSSGANVLTF	TGTGCCACCAGTGATTGGGCCTCGAGCTCTGGGGCCAACGTCCTGACTTTC
TRBJ2-1	TRBV7-9	few	15	TRBD1	CASSLEGASYNEQFF	TGTGCCAGCAGCTTAGAGGGGGCCTCCTACAATGAGCAGTTCTTC
TRBJ1-1	TRBV25-1	few	14	.	CASSENRDNGEAFF	TGTGCCAGCAGTGAAAACAGGGATAATGGTGAAGCTTTCTTT
TRBJ1-5	TRBV19	many	13	.	CASSMLANQPQHF	TGTGCCAGTAGTATGTTAGCCAATCAGCCCCAGCATTTT
TRBJ2-5	TRBV11-2	many	15	.	CASSRPGAAAKTQYF	TGTGCCAGCAGCCGCCCAGGGGCCGCCGCAAAGACCCAGTACTTC
TRBJ1-2	TRBV6-1	.	13	.	CASSAGSDYGYTF	TGTGCCAGCAGTGCAGGGTCGGACTATGGCTACACCTTC
TRBJ1-3	TRBV11-2	many	16	.	CASSLHRAGAGNTIYF	TGTGCCAGCAGCTTACATCGAGCAGGCGCTGGAAACACCATATATTTT
TRBJ2-5	TRBV12-3/TRBV12-4	.	15	.	CASRRNTNIRETQYF	TGTGCCAGCAGGCGAAATACGAATATTCGGGAGACCCAGTACTTC
TRBJ1-1	TRBV2	.	11	.	CASDRGFEAFF	TGTGCCAGCGACCGAGGGTTTGAAGCTTTCTTT
TRBJ2-7	TRBV7-9	many	15	TRBD1	CASSLPPGQGGEQYF	TGTGCCAGCAGCTTACCCCCGGGACAGGGCGGCGAGCAGTACTTC
TRBJ1-6	TRBV6-5	.	17	.	CASSYSNLRTGNSPLHF	TGTGCCAGCAGTTACTCGAATCTCAGGACTGGTAATTCACCCCTCCACTTT
TRBJ2-5	TRBV2	.	15	TRBD2	CASSDGGGAWETQYF	TGTGCCAGCAGTGATGGCGGGGGGGCGTGGGAGACCCAGTACTTC
TRBJ1-5	TRBV6-1	.	17	.	CASHPSTASYSNQPQHF	TGTGCCAGCCATCCGTCCACAGCTTCCTATAGCAATCAGCCCCAGCATTTT
TRBJ2-7	TRBV2	many	14	TRBD1	CASIPGQGAGEQYF	TGTGCCAGCATTCCCGGACAGGGGGCAGGAGAGCAGTACTTC
TRBJ1-5	TRBV12-3/TRBV12-4	many	13	.	CASSLADGQPQHF	TGTGCCAGCAGTTTAGCGGACGGTCAGCCCCAGCATTTT
TRBJ1-6	TRBV27	many	15	TRBD1	CASSPGTVNNSPLHF	TGTGCCAGCAGTCCCGGGACAGTAAATAATTCACCCCTCCACTTT
TRBJ2-2	TRBV10-3	.	17	.	CAISESQGAVITGELFF	TGTGCCATCAGTGAGTCACAGGGCGCAGTGATCACCGGGGAGCTGTTTTTT
TRBJ1-5	TRBV10-3	many	14	.	CAISSGQPNQPQHF	TGTGCCATCAGTTCCGGACAGCCAAATCAGCCCCAGCATTTT
TRBJ1-6	TRBV4-2	.	16	.	CASSRQQWGYNSPLHF	TGTGCCAGCAGCCGGCAGCAGTGGGGGTATAATTCACCCCTCCACTTT
TRBJ1-2	TRBV28	many	16	TRBD1	CASSLIPGQGNYGYTF	TGTGCCAGCAGCCTAATCCCGGGACAGGGGAACTATGGCTACACCTTC
TRBJ1-5	TRBV19	.	15	.	CASSSVVEYNQPQHF	TGTGCCAGTAGTTCCGTGGTGGAGTACAATCAGCCCCAGCATTTT
TRBJ1-5	TRBV15	.	15	.	CATSRDHRSNQPQHF	TGTGCCACCAGCAGAGATCACAGGTCAAATCAGCCCCAGCATTTT